This T cell receptor beta chain came from a study of cytomegalovirus exposure and HLA in healthy donors. These donors were members of the approximately 110-subject validation cohort, a group separate from the approximately 680-subject first cohort. The study's findings and limits: For most TCR sequences rarity was the rule, although some public TCRs occurred in many donors. The study listed approximately 160 cytomegalovirus-associated TCR beta chains.

About this clone itself: What it binds is unknown.

V lost 1 base and J 6 bases, leaving 12 bases between the germline ends. The CDR3 consists of 14 residues. Germline V lookup: CDR1 MDHEN, CDR2 SYDVKM. TCRdb keeps only in-frame clones here, not all; method: immunoSEQ multiplex PCR. The sample records under 400,000 clones, roughly 89% being singletons. This sequence originates from a woman in her late teens or twenties in good health and CMV-seronegative. The sample consisted of PBMCs. This rearrangement joins TRBV28 to TRBJ2-5; D might be TRBD1 (6 bases). In DNA, the CDR3 is TGTGCCAGCAGTTTATCAGGGGTAAGAAAGACCCAGTACTTC. Translated, it gives CASSLSGVRKTQYF.